This TCR beta chain was found in a study of OX40 agonist ivuxolimab in advanced cancers. Study details: All patients had ivuxolimab intravenously every 2 weeks at 0.01 to 10 mg/kg. The study enrolled dose-escalation patients with hepatocellular carcinoma, melanoma, renal cell or head and neck cancer. General study results and limits: On average, CD8+ T cells had more expanded clones than CD4+.

Only in-frame clones appear in the TCRdb table, and some are missing; sequencing was by immunoSEQ multiplex PCR. Of some 70,000 clones listed, around 85% are singletons. The CDR3 covers 12 residues. Deletions cut 5 bases from V and 5 bases from J, with 9 bases between. CDR1 is LNHDA, CDR2 SQIVND, per germline (reference sequence). As concerns this clone: The antigen is not known.

This clonotype was obtained from an adult with an advanced solid tumor such as melanoma, head and neck, liver or kidney cancer. The chain uses TRBV19 and TRBJ2-5; no clear D. The specimen was CD4+ or CD8+ T cells sorted from blood, collected in a trial of the OX40 agonist ivuxolimab. CDR3 amino acids: CASSSLGETQYF. The CDR3 bases are TGTGCCAGTAGTTCCCTCGGGGAGACCCAGTACTTC. The full variable domain, completed using reference TRBV19 and TRBJ2-5, is DGGITQSPKYLFRKEGQNVTLSCEQNLNHDAMYWYRQDPGQGLRLIYYSQIVNDFQKGDIAEGYSVSREKKESFPLTVTSAQKNPTAFYLCASSSLGETQYFGPGTRLLVL.